This TCR beta chain derives from a study of vaccination and CD4 T cells after COVID-19. Across the study: Collection of post-COVID samples occurred a median approximately 93 days after diagnosis, spanning a range of 35 to 161. The authors exposed cells to overlapping spike peptides derived from SARS-CoV-2, HCoV-NL63, HCoV-OC43 and HCoV-229E.

Sequenced with the Oncomine TCR Beta short-read assay was DNA taken from cultured CD4+ T cells. Using its own MiXCR run on the PCR reads, TCRdb lists one record per CDR3 protein. This table holds approximately 6,500 distinct CDR3 sequences, under 60% found once. The CDR3 spans 15 residues. V was clipped by 6 bases and J by 7 bases, with 22 bases between them. Germline CDR1 reads SNHLY; CDR2 reads FYNNEI. Treatment indicated: approximately nine-day PBMC culture with coronavirus spike peptide pools or control peptides (ViraFEST assay). Comments on this clonotype: Its cognate antigen is unknown.

The chain is built from TRBV2 and TRBJ2-7; no clear D. The material sequenced was CD4+ T cells from blood, cultured in vitro. The sequence was obtained from a human donor who had recovered from COVID-19. This chain's CDR3 is CASSVRLTTYSEQYF. CDR3 bases: TGTGCCAGCAGCGTCCGGCTTACCACCTACTCGGAGCAGTACTTC.